This T cell receptor (beta chain) was obtained from a study of regulatory T cells in long-lasting Graves disease. Building of the TCR beta libraries involved iRepertoire HTBI primers and Arm-PCR of CDR3 regions. TCRdb re-analysed the multiplex PCR reads in MiXCR, keeping a single row per CDR3 protein. The sample lists around 460,000 distinct CDR3 sequences, roughly 23% occurring once. Specified time point: persistent/refractory GD, antithyroid drugs over 5 years with positive TRAb. With RNA extracted from PBMCs as input, the TCR library was made. This CDR3 contains 13 residues. Trimming took 2 bases from V and 11 from J; bases not matched to a gene: 8.

This TCR was sampled from a female donor with Graves disease. The V call is TRBV12-3 or TRBV12-4, the J call TRBJ1-1; 7 nucleotides agree with TRBD1. The source was peripheral blood mononuclear cells (PBMCs), collected when the disease was refractory, from a patient treated with antithyroid drugs. CDR3 nucleotide sequence: TGTGCCAGCAGTTTATGGGGTACAGGGGCGGCTTTCTTT. This gives the protein CASSLWGTGAAFF.